This passage covers 8 T cell receptor beta chains from one sample sequenced in a study of blood T cell repertoires in COVID-19. Produced via immunoSEQ multiplex PCR; TCRdb's table is partial and in-frame only. The sample has more than 90,000 clones; approximately 85% are singletons. Sequencing was carried out using peripheral blood. These receptors were collected from a man aged 40-49 years with acute or convalescent COVID-19.

The chain employs TRBV28 and TRBJ1-2; D is unclear. V was shortened by 5 bases and J by 4 bases, with 14 bases between the two germline ends. Germline-derived CDR1 and CDR2 are MDHEN and SYDVKM. The CDR3 runs 14 residues. For the CDR3, the DNA is TGTGCCAGCAGTGCCGCAGGCCCATTCTATGGCTACACCTTC. Translation: CASSAAGPFYGYTF.

This clone was picked up a small number of times. The rearrangement links TRBV7-8 to TRBJ2-7; tentatively, D is TRBD1 or TRBD2 (6 bases each). The CDR3 runs to 13 residues. Germline V gives CDR1 SGHVS, CDR2 FQNEAQ. Trimming took off 5 bases at V and 4 bases at J, with 12 bases between the two ends. Written as DNA, the CDR3 is TGTGCCAGCAGCGGAGGGACACTTTACGAGCAGTACTTC. Amino acids: CASSGGTLYEQYF.

The chain links TRBV25-1 to TRBJ1-6, with D possibly matching TRBD1 (6 bases). Per the germline V gene, CDR1 is MGHDK and CDR2 is SYGVNS. The CDR3 spans 17 residues. Trimming pared 1 base from V and 2 bases from J, leaving 12 bases between. CDR3 protein: CASSEFGGRTYNSPLHF. The CDR3 bases are TGTGCCAGCAGTGAATTTGGGGGCAGGACCTATAATTCACCCCTCCACTTT.

V and J are TRBV19 and TRBJ2-3; maybe TRBD2 (6 bases). Germline values: CDR1 LNHDA, CDR2 SQIVND (reference sequence). V lost 5 bases and J lost 2, with 11 bases in between. The CDR3 is 14 amino acids. In DNA form, the CDR3 reads TGTGCCAGTAGTCCCGGACTACCCACAGATACGCAGTATTTT. Amino acids: CASSPGLPTDTQYF.

The chain joins TRBV7-9 to TRBJ2-7, with D possibly being TRBD2 (6 bases). The CDR3 has 15 amino acids. V lost 5 bases, J lost 0 bases, and 14 bases lay in between. Looked up from germline, CDR1 is SEHNR and CDR2 is FQNEAQ (reference sequence). CDR3 bases: TGTGCCAGCAGCCCATCGGGACTGAGCTCCTACGAGCAGTACTTC. The encoded protein is CASSPSGLSSYEQYF.

J is TRBJ2-6 and V is TRBV28; D remains ambiguous. The germline V gene encodes CDR1 MDHEN and CDR2 SYDVKM. This CDR3 spans 11 amino acids. V dropped 5 bases and J dropped 13 bases, with 9 bases sitting between them. The CDR3 loop reads CASSTNRVLTF. CDR3 coding DNA: TGTGCCAGCAGTACTAATAGGGTCCTGACTTTC.

This rearrangement joins TRBV6-5 to TRBJ1-2; D is possibly TRBD1 (6 bases). CDR1 MNHEY and CDR2 SVGAGI come from the germline V gene. Trimming pared 2 bases from V and 6 bases from J, leaving 13 bases between. The CDR3 runs to 14 residues. CDR3 in amino acids: CASSYVGGGDGYTF. CDR3 bases: TGTGCCAGCAGTTACGTGGGTGGGGGCGATGGCTACACCTTC.

Only one count was recorded for this clone. The CDR3 coding sequence is TGTGCCAGCAGCTTTGGTTCCAGCGGGGGGTTAAATGAGCAGTTCTTC. This gives the protein CASSFGSSGGLNEQFF. J is TRBJ2-1 and V is TRBV5-4, with 9 bases matching TRBD2. J lost 7 bases, V lost 2 bases, and 10 bases had no gene match. CDR1 and CDR2 from the germline V gene are SGHNT and YYREEE (reference sequence). The CDR3 loop spans 16 amino acids.